A single sample is the source of the 6 T cell receptor beta chains below, sequenced in a study of blood T cell repertoires in COVID-19. Here immunoSEQ multiplex PCR was the method, and the copy in TCRdb shows in-frame clones only, minus some. The table includes about 260,000 clones, more than 80% detected once. The sample comprised peripheral blood. These receptors were obtained from a woman aged 40 to 50 with acute or convalescent COVID-19.

The DNA for the CDR3 is TGTGCCAGCAGCTTGGGCAAATCGAACACTGAAGCTTTCTTT. Its protein is CASSLGKSNTEAFF. The V and J genes are TRBV7-8 and TRBJ1-1, with D hard to call. Germline V gives CDR1 SGHVS, CDR2 FQNEAQ. V was clipped by 3 bases and J by 1 base, with 9 bases between them. The CDR3 is made up of 14 amino acids.

The chain links TRBV5-1 to TRBJ2-5, with a weak D call TRBD2 (5 bases). The germline V gene has CDR1 SGHRS and CDR2 YFSETQ. The CDR3 is 15 amino acids. Trimming removed 0 bases from V and 5 bases from J, with 14 bases in between. This chain's CDR3 is CASSLAVVEEETQYF. Written as DNA, the CDR3 is TGCGCCAGCAGCTTGGCCGTGGTGGAGGAGGAGACCCAGTACTTC.

This chain links TRBV2 with TRBJ1-5; 9 positions match TRBD1. V dropped 2 bases and J dropped 7; count of bases not matched to a gene: 6. CDR3 length equals 15 residues. Germline-derived CDR1 and CDR2 are SNHLY and FYNNEI. CDR3: CASSELLQGAQPQHF. In nucleotides, the CDR3 is TGTGCCAGCAGTGAATTGTTACAGGGGGCCCAGCCCCAGCATTTT. Supplemented by reference TRBV2 and TRBJ1-5, the full variable domain reads EPEVTQTPSHQVTQMGQEVILRCVPISNHLYFYWYRQILGQKVEFLVSFYNNEISEKSEIFDDQFSVERPDGSNFTLKIRSTKLEDSAMYFCASSELLQGAQPQHFGDGTRLSIL.

In this sample, this clone turned up a few times. The V and J genes are TRBV10-3 and TRBJ1-2, with TRBD1 matching 10 bases. CDR3 length: 13 amino acids. V was pared by 6 bases and J by 4 bases, with 2 bases of the junction left unmatched. The germline V gene has CDR1 ENHRY and CDR2 SYGVKD. As DNA, the CDR3 is TGTGCCATCAGGGGGACAGGGGTCTATGGCTACACCTTC. This codes for CAIRGTGVYGYTF.

The chain joins TRBV11-2 to TRBJ1-4; 8 bases agree with TRBD1. This CDR3 has 15 amino acids. Per the germline V gene, CDR1 is SGHAT and CDR2 is FQNNGV. V shed 3 bases, J shed 11 bases, and the junction held 11 bases outside the gene matches. CDR3 in DNA: TGTGCCAGCAGCTTCGATTACGTGCAGGGGGCTAAACTGTTTTTT. Translation: CASSFDYVQGAKLFF.

The CDR3 coding sequence is TGCGCCTCGGGATTACCTAACTATGGCTACACCTTC. This gives the protein CASGLPNYGYTF. The rearrangement joins TRBV5-1 to TRBJ1-2; D is ambiguous. The CDR3 is made up of 12 amino acids. CDR1 and CDR2 from the germline V gene are SGHRS and YFSETQ. V gave up 10 bases and J gave up 0 bases, with 10 bases separating them. Full variable domain (outside the CDR3, taken from reference TRBV5-1 and TRBJ1-2): KAGVTQTPRYLIKTRGQQVTLSCSPISGHRSVSWYQQTPGQGLQFLFEYFSETQRNKGNFPGRFSGRQFSNSRSEMNVSTLELGDSALYLCASGLPNYGYTFGSGTRLTVV.